These 23 T cell receptor beta chains came from one sample sequenced in a study of blood T cell repertoires in COVID-19. Assay used: immunoSEQ multiplex PCR; TCRdb lists only in-frame clones, some missing. The repertoire holds about 160,000 clones, with approximately 90% as singletons. The sequenced sample consisted of peripheral blood. Every receptor here comes from a man younger than 30 with acute or convalescent COVID-19.

J is TRBJ2-1 and V is TRBV29-1; D is unclear. Germline V gene lookup returns CDR1 SQVTM and CDR2 ANQGSEA. Trimming removed 2 bases at V and 6 bases at J, with 17 bases between. CDR3 size: 15 residues. CDR3 nucleotide sequence: TGCAGCGTTGAAACTCAAGGCGGATATACCAATGAGCAGTTCTTC. Its translation is CSVETQGGYTNEQFF.

J is TRBJ1-4 and V is TRBV19; the D is unclear. The germline CDR1 and CDR2 sequences are LNHDA and SQIVND (reference sequence). The CDR3 totals 15 residues. Between the trimmed V and J ends, which lost 3 bases and 3 bases, there was a span of 11 bases. The chain's CDR3 is CASSIGGYPNEKLFF. CDR3 bases: TGTGCCAGTAGTATTGGCGGGTACCCTAATGAAAAACTGTTTTTT.

The chain employs TRBV18 and TRBJ1-5; 8 positions agree with TRBD1. The CDR3 runs 15 residues. Germline V CDR1 and CDR2: KGHSH, LQKENI. Trimming cost V 5 bases and J 0 bases; bases outside gene matches: 3. CDR3 loop: CASSGTGVSNQPQHF. CDR3 DNA sequence: TGTGCCAGCTCAGGGACAGGAGTTAGCAATCAGCCCCAGCATTTT.

The rearrangement links TRBV11-2 to TRBJ2-5; a possible D gene is TRBD2 (6 bases). In germline, CDR1 is SGHAT, CDR2 FQNNGV. Trimming took 4 bases from V and 3 from J, leaving 12 bases between them. The CDR3 extends over 14 amino acids. The CDR3, as DNA: TGTGCCAGCAGCTCCCCGCGGGACGAAGAGACCCAGTACTTC. It translates to CASSSPRDEETQYF.

The chain employs TRBV5-5 and TRBJ1-6; the D gene is possibly TRBD1 (5 bases). CDR1 is SGHKS, CDR2 YYEKEE, per germline (reference sequence). CDR3 length equals 16 residues. Trimming removed 0 bases at V and 9 bases at J, with 16 bases between. For the CDR3, the DNA is TGTGCCAGCAGCTTGGAGGGCGCTCCAAGGGGTTCACCCCTCCACTTT. Protein sequence: CASSLEGAPRGSPLHF.

The chain couples TRBV24-1 to TRBJ2-1, with 10 bases aligning to TRBD1. J lost 1 base, V lost 4 bases, and 9 bases had no gene match. Looked up from germline, CDR1 is KGHDR and CDR2 is SFDVKD. CDR3 size: 18 residues. DNA of the CDR3: TGTGCCACCAGTGACCCCGGACAGGGGGGCCCTTCCTACAATGAGCAGTTCTTC. Protein sequence: CATSDPGQGGPSYNEQFF.

The CDR3, as DNA: TGTGCCAGCAGTTACGGGACAGGGACTAATCAGCCCCAGCATTTT. This translates into CASSYGTGTNQPQHF. V is TRBV6-6 and J is TRBJ1-5, with 9 positions matching TRBD1. CDR3 length: 15 amino acids. V lost 2 bases and J lost 4; bases outside the gene matches: 3. Germline V gives CDR1 MNHNY, CDR2 SVGAGI (reference sequence).

The chain is built from TRBV5-4 and TRBJ2-3, with D tentatively TRBD1 (5 bases). V gave up 0 bases and J gave up 1 base, with 6 bases separating them. The CDR3 runs to 14 residues. Germline lookup yields CDR1 SGHNT and CDR2 YYREEE (reference sequence). In nucleotides, the CDR3 is TGTGCCAGCAGCTTGGGACAGCGCACAGATACGCAGTATTTT. It is translated as CASSLGQRTDTQYF.

This clone has only a few counts. The rearrangement uses TRBV7-9 and TRBJ1-2; D gene unclear. Germline lookup yields CDR1 SEHNR and CDR2 FQNEAQ (reference sequence). The V gene lost 4 bases and the J gene lost 8 bases, with 14 bases spanning the gap. This CDR3 contains 13 residues. CDR3 nucleotide sequence: TGTGCCAGCAGCTCGGCGGCGGGCTGGGGCTACACCTTC. It specifies CASSSAAGWGYTF.

The chain couples TRBV10-3 to TRBJ2-7; D perhaps matches TRBD2 (6 bases). Germline CDR1 is ENHRY and CDR2 is SYGVKD. The CDR3 is 16 residues long. Trimming took off 6 bases at V and 0 bases at J, with 18 bases between the two ends. The CDR3 is CAIRAREQGGSYEQYF. As DNA, the CDR3 is TGTGCCATCAGGGCCCGGGAGCAGGGCGGCTCCTACGAGCAGTACTTC.

This chain connects TRBV12-3 or TRBV12-4 to TRBJ2-1, with D unresolved. Trimming cost V 5 bases and J 9 bases, with 8 bases left between them. This CDR3 has 11 amino acids. Written as DNA, the CDR3 is TGTGCCAGCAGTGGAGCCGTTGAGCAGTTCTTC. Translating gives CASSGAVEQFF.

This clone occurred a few times. The chain joins TRBV4-1 to TRBJ1-5; 7 nucleotides line up with TRBD1. J lost 2 bases, V lost 3 bases, and 7 bases had no gene match. The CDR3 is made up of 16 amino acids. Germline CDR1 reads MGHRA; CDR2 reads YSYEKL. The CDR3 DNA follows: TGCGCCAGCAGCCAGCCGACCGGGACAGGCAATCAGCCCCAGCATTTT. Translating gives CASSQPTGTGNQPQHF.

This sequence joins TRBV30 and TRBJ1-3; no firm D call. Germline-derived CDR1 and CDR2 are GTSNPN and SVGIG (reference sequence). V lost 0 bases and J lost 4, with 13 bases in between. The CDR3 runs 15 residues. CDR3 coding DNA: TGTGCCTGGAGTGTACGAAAGGGAGTAGGAAACACCATATATTTT. It translates to CAWSVRKGVGNTIYF.

This chain joins TRBV5-1 and TRBJ1-1; D possibly corresponds to TRBD1 (5 bases). The ends were cut back, 0 bases at V and 3 bases at J, with 9 bases in the middle. The germline gives CDR1 SGHRS, CDR2 YFSETQ. This CDR3 contains 14 residues. The CDR3, as DNA: TGCGCCAGCAGCTTGGGACAGATTGACACTGAAGCTTTCTTT. This codes for CASSLGQIDTEAFF.

In its sample, this clone was seen once. This chain joins TRBV10-2 and TRBJ1-1; 7 positions agree with TRBD1. The V gene's germline CDR1 is WSHSY and CDR2 SAAADI. The CDR3 consists of 13 residues. V lost 6 bases to trimming and J lost 3 bases; unmatched junction nucleotides: 4. As DNA, the CDR3 is TGCGCCAGCAGGATCGGACAGGACACTGAAGCTTTCTTT. As protein: CASRIGQDTEAFF.

The gene calls are TRBV2 and TRBJ2-7; a possible D gene is TRBD2 (5 bases). Trimming left V 2 bases short and J 0 bases short, with 5 bases between. The CDR3 covers 13 residues. Germline CDR1 and CDR2: SNHLY and FYNNEI. In DNA form, the CDR3 reads TGTGCCAGCAGTGAACGGGACTCCTACGAGCAGTACTTC. Translated, it gives CASSERDSYEQYF.

The V and J genes are TRBV12-3 or TRBV12-4 and TRBJ1-1; no firm D call. CDR3 length equals 13 residues. The ends were cut back, 4 bases at V and 6 bases at J, with 12 bases in the middle. CDR3: CASSWTGNPEAFF. The CDR3 region has the DNA TGTGCCAGCAGTTGGACCGGGAATCCTGAAGCTTTCTTT.

The chain carries TRBV6-6 and TRBJ1-2; 7 bases are shared with TRBD1. V lost 6 bases to trimming and J lost 0 bases; unmatched junction nucleotides: 4. CDR3 size: 14 residues. CDR1 is MNHNY and CDR2 is SVGAGI in the germline V gene (reference sequence). The CDR3 nucleotides are TGTGCCAGCAGGCCGGGACAGTCTAACTATGGCTACACCTTC. This codes for CASRPGQSNYGYTF.

CDR3 nucleotide sequence: TGCGCCAGCAGCCCTGGACAGTTGAACACTGAAGCTTTCTTT. Its protein is CASSPGQLNTEAFF. The chain links TRBV10-1 to TRBJ1-1; possibly TRBD1 for D (6 bases). CDR1 WNHNN and CDR2 SYGVQD come from the germline V gene (reference sequence). The CDR3 covers 14 residues. V was shortened by 6 bases and J by 0 bases, with 11 bases between the two germline ends.

The rearrangement links TRBV6-1 to TRBJ1-5; TRBD1 aligns across 9 bases. The CDR3 covers 18 residues. Germline V gives CDR1 MNHNS, CDR2 SASEGT. V was clipped by 6 bases and J by 0 bases; unmatched bases: 12. The CDR3 nucleotides read TGTGCCAGCAGAGAACCGGGACAGGGAGTAGGTAGCAATCAGCCCCAGCATTTT. Encoded protein: CASREPGQGVGSNQPQHF.

The J gene is TRBJ2-7, the V gene TRBV18, with 12 bases lining up with TRBD1. CDR3 length equals 19 residues. Germline trimming cut 4 bases from V and 10 bases from J; bases unmatched to any gene: 23. Per germline, CDR1 KGHSH and CDR2 LQKENI. The CDR3 loop is CASSHTQTLGTGGYDGQYF. The CDR3 nucleotides are TGTGCCAGCTCACACACACAAACCTTAGGGACAGGGGGCTACGATGGACAGTACTTC.

The genes are TRBV7-9 and TRBJ2-7; 11 positions agree with TRBD1. V was pared by 5 bases and J by 6 bases, with 9 bases of the junction left unmatched. Germline V lookup: CDR1 SEHNR, CDR2 FQNEAQ (reference sequence). This CDR3 is built from 15 residues. CDR3 residues: CASSLGQGARSEQYF. The CDR3 DNA reads as TGTGCCAGCAGCCTTGGACAGGGGGCGCGGAGCGAGCAGTACTTC.

V is TRBV30 and J is TRBJ1-2; D unclear. CDR1 GTSNPN and CDR2 SVGIG come from the germline V gene (reference sequence). This CDR3 has 14 residues. Deletions cut 5 bases from V and 4 bases from J, with 17 bases between. CDR3 in DNA: TGTGCCTGGTTACCCCGGGAGCAGAGCTATGGCTACACCTTC. The encoded protein is CAWLPREQSYGYTF.